Each of the 14 T cell receptor beta chains below was sequenced from the same sample in a study of blood T cell repertoires in COVID-19 (dated by TCRdb to between 2020 and 2021). The method behind the library was the immunoSEQ multiplex PCR assay. TCRdb re-hosts the immuneACCESS table, in-frame sequences only. Its copies lack some clones; in the studies checked, an unresolved V gene accounts for under half of them, and the cause for the rest is not known. This sample comprises a few hundred thousand clones, about 90% of them detected only once. The top ten hold approximately 3% of the sample. Sequenced sample: PBMCs or T cells enriched from blood (not recorded which). Every receptor here comes from a woman between 25 and 40 years old who had recovered from COVID-19.

CDR3 loop: CAISEGGGNQPQHF. In DNA form, the CDR3 reads TGTGCCATCAGTGAGGGGGGCGGCAATCAGCCCCAGCATTTT. The V gene is TRBV10-3, the J gene TRBJ1-5; tentatively, D is TRBD1 (6 bases). Trimming cost V 2 bases and J 2 bases, with 7 bases left between them. Germline CDR1 is ENHRY and CDR2 is SYGVKD. CDR3 length equals 14 residues.

This clone came up once. V usage is TRBV9 and J usage is TRBJ1-5, with a tentative D call TRBD1 (6 bases). Germline V gives CDR1 SGDLS, CDR2 YYNGEE. CDR3 length: 17 amino acids. The V gene lost 6 bases and the J gene lost 7 bases, with 26 bases spanning the gap. The CDR3 region is CASTSRTADSGGQPQHF. Here the CDR3 DNA reads TGTGCCAGCACCTCAAGGACAGCCGACTCGGGGGGACAGCCCCAGCATTTT.

This clone was seen only a few times. The chain is built from TRBV9 and TRBJ2-6; 7 bases line up with TRBD1. The V segment lost 1 base and the J segment 0 bases; nucleotides outside the gene matches: 4. Germline CDR1 is SGDLS and CDR2 is YYNGEE. This CDR3 has 17 amino acids. CDR3: CASSVRGLPSGANVLTF. The CDR3 coding sequence is TGTGCCAGCAGCGTAAGGGGGCTGCCCTCTGGGGCCAACGTCCTGACTTTC.

This rearrangement joins TRBV9 to TRBJ2-7; 9 bases align to TRBD1. The V segment lost 3 bases and the J segment 3 bases; nucleotides outside the gene matches: 4. This CDR3 is built from 14 residues. Looked up from germline, CDR1 is SGDLS and CDR2 is YYNGEE. The CDR3 DNA reads TGTGCCAGCAGCGCCGACAGGGGGATCTACGAGCAGTACTTC. Residues: CASSADRGIYEQYF. Drawing the rest from reference TRBV9 and TRBJ2-7, the complete variable domain is DSGVTQTPKHLITATGQRVTLRCSPRSGDLSVYWYQQSLDQGLQFLIQYYNGEERAKGNILERFSAQQFPDLHSELNLSSLELGDSALYFCASSADRGIYEQYFGPGTRLTVT.

V and J are TRBV6-6 and TRBJ1-3; D is possibly TRBD1 (5 bases). The length of the CDR3 is 15 residues. The V gene lost 4 bases and the J gene lost 4 bases, with 14 bases spanning the gap. Looked up from germline, CDR1 is MNHNY and CDR2 is SVGAGI (reference sequence). The DNA for the CDR3 is TGTGCCAGCAGTTTCGGGGGGAACGCCGGAAACACCATATATTTT. Amino acid sequence: CASSFGGNAGNTIYF.

The V and J genes are TRBV18 and TRBJ1-3; 10 bases match TRBD1. After removal of 4 bases from V and 8 bases from J, the junction contained 2 bases not matched to a gene. CDR1 is KGHSH and CDR2 is LQKENI in the germline V gene. The CDR3 loop spans 13 amino acids. The CDR3 spells CASSRDRGDTIYF. For the CDR3, the DNA is TGTGCCAGCTCACGGGACAGGGGTGACACCATATATTTT.

Turning to this clone: This same CDR3 is encoded by further DNA sequences in the sample. The chain recombines TRBV19 with TRBJ2-7, with TRBD1 identical over 9 bases. The CDR3 consists of 13 residues. Germline CDR1 is LNHDA and CDR2 is SQIVND (reference sequence). V was clipped by 6 bases and J by 3 bases; unmatched bases: 3. Written as DNA, the CDR3 is TGTGCCAGTAGCACGACAGGGGGCTACGAGCAGTACTTC. Its protein product is CASSTTGGYEQYF.

V is TRBV19 and J is TRBJ2-3; D possibly corresponds to TRBD1 (5 bases). Trimming stripped 3 bases from V and 2 bases from J, with 12 bases between. The CDR3 covers 15 residues. CDR1 and CDR2 from the germline V gene are LNHDA and SQIVND (reference sequence). CDR3 bases: TGTGCCAGTAGTATTCAGGGTCTCTCCACAGATACGCAGTATTTT. Translation: CASSIQGLSTDTQYF.

The chain recombines TRBV7-9 with TRBJ2-7; TRBD2 is a possible D gene (6 bases). Trimming pared 1 base from V and 6 bases from J, leaving 16 bases between. The CDR3 extends over 15 amino acids. Looked up from germline, CDR1 is SEHNR and CDR2 is FQNEAQ (reference sequence). The chain's CDR3 is CASSLGAGPLIEQYF. DNA for the CDR3: TGTGCCAGCAGCTTAGGGGCGGGGCCCCTGATCGAGCAGTACTTC.

The chain has TRBV29-1 and TRBJ2-1; D is unclear. Trimming stripped 4 bases from V and 7 bases from J, with 11 bases between. The CDR3 contains 12 residues. In germline, CDR1 is SQVTM, CDR2 ANQGSEA. The CDR3 sequence is CSVAVVSNEQFF. The CDR3 nucleotides are TGCAGCGTTGCGGTAGTTAGTAATGAGCAGTTCTTC.

In this sample, this clone turned up once. The chain recombines TRBV6-5 with TRBJ1-6; D is possibly TRBD1 (6 bases). The V gene lost 4 bases and the J gene lost 8 bases, with 12 bases spanning the gap. The CDR3 length is 14 residues. CDR1 and CDR2 (germline): MNHEY, SVGAGI. The CDR3 region has the DNA TGTGCCAGCAGTTTTACAGGGAGGGATTCACCCCTCCACTTT. It specifies CASSFTGRDSPLHF.

The V and J genes are TRBV23-1 and TRBJ1-5; the match to TRBD1 covers 9 bases. Being an ORF, TRBV23-1 has a function that is uncertain. The CDR3 has 16 residues. Trimming cost V 4 bases and J 0 bases; bases outside gene matches: 4. CDR3 nucleotides: TGCGCCAGCAGTCGGACAGGGGCTAGTAGCAATCAGCCCCAGCATTTT. It translates to CASSRTGASSNQPQHF.

The chain uses TRBV25-1 and TRBJ1-1; TRBD1 is a possible D gene (5 bases). Germline V CDR1 and CDR2: MGHDK, SYGVNS. This CDR3 has 13 residues. Deletions cut 3 bases from V and 4 bases from J, with 9 bases between. The CDR3 reads CASSDQDITEAFF. The CDR3 region has the DNA TGTGCCAGCAGTGATCAGGACATCACTGAAGCTTTCTTT.

This clone turned up a few times. V gene TRBV25-1 combines with J gene TRBJ1-6; weak D call: TRBD1 (5 bases). The CDR3 length is 17 residues. Trimming shortened V by 2 bases and J by 4 bases, and 15 bases separated the two germline ends. From germline, CDR1 is MGHDK and CDR2 SYGVNS. The CDR3 loop reads CASSEPDSSKYNSPLHF. Here the CDR3 DNA reads TGTGCCAGCAGTGAACCAGACAGCTCGAAGTATAATTCACCCCTCCACTTT.